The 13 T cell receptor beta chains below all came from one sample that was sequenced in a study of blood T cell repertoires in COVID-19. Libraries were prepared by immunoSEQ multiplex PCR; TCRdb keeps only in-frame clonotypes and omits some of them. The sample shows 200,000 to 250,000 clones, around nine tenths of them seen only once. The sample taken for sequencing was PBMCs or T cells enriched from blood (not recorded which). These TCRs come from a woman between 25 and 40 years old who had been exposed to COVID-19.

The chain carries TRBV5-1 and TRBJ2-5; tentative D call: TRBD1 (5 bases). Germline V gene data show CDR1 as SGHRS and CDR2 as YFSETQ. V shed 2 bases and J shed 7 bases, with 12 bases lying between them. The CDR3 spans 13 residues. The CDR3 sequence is CASSFSTGATQYF. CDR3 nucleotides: TGCGCCAGCAGCTTCTCTACAGGAGCGACCCAGTACTTC.

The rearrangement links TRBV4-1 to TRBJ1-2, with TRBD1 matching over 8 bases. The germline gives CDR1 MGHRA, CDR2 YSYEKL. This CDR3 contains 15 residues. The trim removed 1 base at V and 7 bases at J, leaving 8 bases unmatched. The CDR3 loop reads CASSQAGQGMGGYTF. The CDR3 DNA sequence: TGCGCCAGCAGCCAAGCAGGACAGGGAATGGGTGGCTACACCTTC.

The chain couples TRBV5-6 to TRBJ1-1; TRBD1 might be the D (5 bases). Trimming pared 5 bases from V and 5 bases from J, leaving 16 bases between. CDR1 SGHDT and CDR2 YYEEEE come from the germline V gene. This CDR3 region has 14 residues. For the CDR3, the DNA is TGTGCCAGCAGTCCCCCCAGGGCGGGGACTGAAGCTTTCTTT. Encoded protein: CASSPPRAGTEAFF.

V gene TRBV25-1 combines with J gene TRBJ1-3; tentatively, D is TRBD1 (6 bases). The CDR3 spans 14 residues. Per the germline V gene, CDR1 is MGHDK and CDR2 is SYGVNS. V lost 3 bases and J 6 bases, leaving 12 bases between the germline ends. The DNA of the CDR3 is TGTGCCAGCAGTGACCCAGGGGAAGTAAACACCATATATTTT. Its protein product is CASSDPGEVNTIYF.

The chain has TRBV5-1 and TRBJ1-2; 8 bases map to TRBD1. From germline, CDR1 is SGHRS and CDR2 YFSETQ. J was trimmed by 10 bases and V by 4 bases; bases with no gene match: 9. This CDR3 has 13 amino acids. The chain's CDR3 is CASSPNGQGVYTF. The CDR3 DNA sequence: TGCGCCAGCAGCCCTAACGGACAGGGAGTCTACACCTTC.

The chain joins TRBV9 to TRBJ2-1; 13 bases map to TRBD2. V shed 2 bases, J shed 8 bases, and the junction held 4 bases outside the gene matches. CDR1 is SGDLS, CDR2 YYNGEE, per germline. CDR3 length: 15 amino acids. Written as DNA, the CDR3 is TGTGCCAGCAGCGTCGGGACTAGCGGGACAGATGAGCAGTTCTTC. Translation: CASSVGTSGTDEQFF. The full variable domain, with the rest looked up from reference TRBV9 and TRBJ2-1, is DSGVTQTPKHLITATGQRVTLRCSPRSGDLSVYWYQQSLDQGLQFLIQYYNGEERAKGNILERFSAQQFPDLHSELNLSSLELGDSALYFCASSVGTSGTDEQFFGPGTRLTVL.

CDR3 sequence (DNA): TGTGCCAGCAGCCCCCCCCGACTAGCCAACAATGAGCAGTTCTTC. Protein product: CASSPPRLANNEQFF. The rearrangement joins TRBV7-9 to TRBJ2-1, with 7 bases fitting TRBD2. Germline V CDR1 and CDR2: SEHNR, FQNEAQ (reference sequence). The trim removed 5 bases at V and 5 bases at J, leaving 9 bases unmatched. The length of the CDR3 is 15 residues. The full variable domain, in which reference TRBV7-9 and TRBJ2-1 provide the parts outside the CDR3, is DTGVSQNPRHKITKRGQNVTFRCDPISEHNRLYWYRQTLGQGPEFLTYFQNEAQLEKSRLLSDRFSAERPKGSFSTLEIQRTEQGDSAMYLCASSPPRLANNEQFFGPGTRLTVL.

The CDR3 loop is CASSSGGGISGNTIYF. In nucleotides, the CDR3 is TGTGCCAGCAGTTCAGGGGGAGGAATCTCTGGAAACACCATATATTTT. This sequence joins TRBV2 and TRBJ1-3; TRBD1 agrees at 7 bases. CDR3 length: 16 residues. The germline V gene encodes CDR1 SNHLY and CDR2 FYNNEI. V was clipped by 5 bases and J by 0 bases; unmatched bases: 7.

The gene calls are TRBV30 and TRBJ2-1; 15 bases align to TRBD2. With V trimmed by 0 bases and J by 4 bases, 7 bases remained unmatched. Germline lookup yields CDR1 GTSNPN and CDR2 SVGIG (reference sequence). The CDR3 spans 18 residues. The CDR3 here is CAWSVRGGLAGGYNEQFF. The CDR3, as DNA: TGTGCCTGGAGTGTACGGGGGGGACTAGCGGGAGGATACAATGAGCAGTTCTTC.

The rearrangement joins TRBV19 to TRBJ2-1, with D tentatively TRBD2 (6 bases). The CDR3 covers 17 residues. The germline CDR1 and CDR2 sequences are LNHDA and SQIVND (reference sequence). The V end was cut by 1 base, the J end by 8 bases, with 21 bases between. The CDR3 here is CASSIVEVKGLNDEQFF. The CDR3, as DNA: TGTGCCAGTAGTATAGTTGAGGTAAAGGGACTTAATGATGAGCAGTTCTTC.

The CDR3 reads CASSLRVQGVNSPLHF. The CDR3 region has the DNA TGTGCCAGCAGCTTACGGGTCCAGGGCGTTAATTCACCCCTCCACTTT. The V call is TRBV11-2, the J call TRBJ1-6, with a tentative D call TRBD1 (5 bases). The CDR3 is 16 residues long. Per the germline V gene, CDR1 is SGHAT and CDR2 is FQNNGV. V shed 2 bases and J shed 6 bases, with 14 bases lying between them. Based on the CDR3 plus reference TRBV11-2 and TRBJ1-6, the full variable domain is EAGVAQSPRYKIIEKRQSVAFWCNPISGHATLYWYQQILGQGPKLLIQFQNNGVVDDSQLPKDRFSAERLKGVDSTLKIQPAKLEDSAVYLCASSLRVQGVNSPLHFGNGTRLTVT.

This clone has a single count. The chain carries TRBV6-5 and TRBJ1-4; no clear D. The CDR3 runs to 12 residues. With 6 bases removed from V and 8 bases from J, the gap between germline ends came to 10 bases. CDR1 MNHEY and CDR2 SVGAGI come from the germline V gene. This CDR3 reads CASRDWSEKLFF. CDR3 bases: TGTGCCAGCAGAGACTGGAGCGAAAAACTGTTTTTT.

The CDR3 region is CASSPPERVNTEAFF. CDR3 DNA: TGTGCCAGCAGTCCTCCTGAGCGGGTGAACACTGAAGCTTTCTTT. The chain has TRBV2 and TRBJ1-1; no clear D. The germline CDR1 and CDR2 sequences are SNHLY and FYNNEI. The CDR3 length is 15 residues. The V gene lost 5 bases and the J gene lost 0 bases, with 13 bases spanning the gap.